The TCR beta chain described here comes from a study of shared clonotypes between healthy human individuals. Method: immunoSEQ multiplex PCR; TCRdb's copy keeps in-frame clones and lacks some. The sample yields about half a million clones, 70% to 80% seen once. Trimming removed 1 base at V and 4 bases at J, with 10 bases between. CDR3 length: 14 residues. CDR1 is MGHRA, CDR2 YSYEKL, per germline. The chain employs TRBV4-1 and TRBJ1-2; tentative D call: TRBD1 (5 bases). This TCR derives from a woman in her forties in good health. Some clones in this sample may be carry-over from other donors' samples. Sequences were obtained from PBMCs. CDR3 loop: CASSQGGDPYGYTF. The CDR3 coding sequence is TGCGCCAGCAGCCAAGGAGGGGATCCCTATGGCTACACCTTC.